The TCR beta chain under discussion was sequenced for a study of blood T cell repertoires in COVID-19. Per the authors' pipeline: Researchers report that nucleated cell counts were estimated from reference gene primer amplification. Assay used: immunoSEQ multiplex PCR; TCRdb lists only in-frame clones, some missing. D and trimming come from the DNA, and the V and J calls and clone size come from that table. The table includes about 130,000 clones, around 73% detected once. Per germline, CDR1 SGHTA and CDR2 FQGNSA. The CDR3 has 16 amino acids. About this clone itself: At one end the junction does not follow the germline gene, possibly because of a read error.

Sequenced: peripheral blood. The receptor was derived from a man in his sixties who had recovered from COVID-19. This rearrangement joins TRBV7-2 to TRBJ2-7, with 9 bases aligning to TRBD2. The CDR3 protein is CASSSQGGRASYERYF. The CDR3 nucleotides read TGTGCCAGCAGCTCCCAGGGCGGGAGGGCCTCCTACGAGCGGTACTTC. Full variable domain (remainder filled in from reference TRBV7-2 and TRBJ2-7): GAGVSQSPSNKVTEKGKDVELRCDPISGHTALYWYRQSLGQGLEFLIYFQGNSAPDKSGLPSDRFSAERTGGSVSTLTIQRTQQEDSAVYLCASSSQGGRASYERYFGPGTRLTVT.